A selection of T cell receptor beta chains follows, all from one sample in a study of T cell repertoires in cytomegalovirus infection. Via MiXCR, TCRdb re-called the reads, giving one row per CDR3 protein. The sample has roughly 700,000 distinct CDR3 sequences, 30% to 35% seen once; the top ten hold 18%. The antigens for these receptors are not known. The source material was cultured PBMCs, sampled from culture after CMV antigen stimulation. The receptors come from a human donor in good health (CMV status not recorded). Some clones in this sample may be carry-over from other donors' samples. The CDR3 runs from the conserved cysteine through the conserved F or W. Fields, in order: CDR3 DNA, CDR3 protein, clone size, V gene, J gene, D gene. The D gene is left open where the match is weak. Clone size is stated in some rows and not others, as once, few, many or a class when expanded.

CDR3 DNA: TGTGCCAGCCAAGGGGGGAGAGGCTCCTACAATGAGCAGTTCTTC
CDR3 protein: CASQGGRGSYNEQFF
clone size: NA
V gene: TRBV28
J gene: TRBJ2-1
D gene: NA

CDR3 DNA: TGCAGTGCTCCGTCGCCCACGGCGGGAGGTACCACCGGGGAGCTGTTTTTT
CDR3 protein: CSAPSPTAGGTTGELFF
clone size: few
V gene: TRBV20-1
J gene: TRBJ2-2
D gene: TRBD2

CDR3 DNA: TGTGCCAGCAGTGAAATAGTCGGCAGGGGGTCCGTTGGCAATGAGCAGTTCTTC
CDR3 protein: CASSEIVGRGSVGNEQFF
clone size: NA
V gene: TRBV2
J gene: TRBJ2-1
D gene: TRBD1

CDR3 DNA: TGTGCCAGCAGTTTAGGAGCGGGGGTTCGGGATACGCAGTATTTT
CDR3 protein: CASSLGAGVRDTQYF
clone size: NA
V gene: TRBV6-6
J gene: TRBJ2-3
D gene: TRBD2

CDR3 DNA: TGTGCCAGCAGTTTGCGGAGGAAACAGGGTGAGGGTATCGACACTGAAGCTTTCTTT
CDR3 protein: CASSLRRKQGEGIDTEAFF
clone size: NA
V gene: TRBV27
J gene: TRBJ1-1
D gene: NA

CDR3 DNA: TGTGCCAGCCTCTCCGGGACAGGGGGCATGGATACGCAGTATTTT
CDR3 protein: CASLSGTGGMDTQYF
clone size: NA
V gene: TRBV10-3
J gene: TRBJ2-3
D gene: TRBD1

CDR3 DNA: TGTGCCAGCAGCTATGCGGTCTCCTACGAGCAGTACTTC
CDR3 protein: CASSYAVSYEQYF
clone size: NA
V gene: TRBV7-2
J gene: TRBJ2-7
D gene: NA

CDR3 DNA: TGTGCCAGCAGTTTCGTCGACTGGAGGAGCAGAGAACAGCCCCAGCATTTT
CDR3 protein: CASSFVDWRSREQPQHF
clone size: NA
V gene: TRBV28
J gene: TRBJ1-5
D gene: NA

CDR3 DNA: TGTGCCAGTAGTACCCGGGGGCAGGCTAGGCAGCCCCAGCATTTT
CDR3 protein: CASSTRGQARQPQHF
clone size: few
V gene: TRBV19
J gene: TRBJ1-5
D gene: NA

CDR3 DNA: TGTGCCAGCAGGGATGGGTATGGCTACACCTTC
CDR3 protein: CASRDGYGYTF
clone size: NA
V gene: TRBV6-6
J gene: TRBJ1-2
D gene: NA

CDR3 DNA: TGTGCCAGCAGTTTGGGGTCGGATAATCAGCCCCAGCATTTT
CDR3 protein: CASSLGSDNQPQHF
clone size: NA
V gene: TRBV12-3/TRBV12-4
J gene: TRBJ1-5
D gene: NA

CDR3 DNA: TGTGCCAGCAGTGAGTTTGGCAGGGGCCTGCGAGAGACCCAGTACTTC
CDR3 protein: CASSEFGRGLRETQYF
clone size: once
V gene: TRBV2
J gene: TRBJ2-5
D gene: NA

CDR3 DNA: TGTGCCAGCAGCGCTTCCCGATCTCCCCGGAGCTCCTATAATTCACCCCTCCACTTT
CDR3 protein: CASSASRSPRSSYNSPLHF
clone size: NA
V gene: TRBV7-2
J gene: TRBJ1-6
D gene: NA

CDR3 DNA: TGTGCCAGCAGTTTTGGGACTGAGTATGGCTACACCTTC
CDR3 protein: CASSFGTEYGYTF
clone size: NA
V gene: TRBV6-2/TRBV6-3
J gene: TRBJ1-2
D gene: NA

CDR3 DNA: TGTGCCAGCAGCTTGCAGGGGGTGGGCACTGAAGCTTTCTTT
CDR3 protein: CASSLQGVGTEAFF
clone size: few
V gene: TRBV11-2
J gene: TRBJ1-1
D gene: TRBD1

CDR3 DNA: TGTGCCTCCAGGGGGGGACTCCACAATGAGCAGTTCTTC
CDR3 protein: CASRGGLHNEQFF
clone size: NA
V gene: TRBV6-5
J gene: TRBJ2-1
D gene: NA

CDR3 DNA: TGTGCCAGCAGCTTAGATCTACTAGCGGGAAGCACAGATACGCAGTATTTT
CDR3 protein: CASSLDLLAGSTDTQYF
clone size: many
V gene: TRBV7-2
J gene: TRBJ2-3
D gene: TRBD2

CDR3 DNA: TGTGCCAGCAGCTCAATGAGCGGGGACTTTAGCACAGATACGCAGTATTTT
CDR3 protein: CASSSMSGDFSTDTQYF
clone size: few
V gene: TRBV7-6
J gene: TRBJ2-3
D gene: TRBD2

CDR3 DNA: TGTGCCAGCAGTGAAGGGGACAACCATCAGCCCCAGCATTTT
CDR3 protein: CASSEGDNHQPQHF
clone size: few
V gene: TRBV6-1
J gene: TRBJ1-5
D gene: NA

CDR3 DNA: TGTGCCAGCAGTTTGTGGGGGACATCCTACAATGAGCAGTTCTTC
CDR3 protein: CASSLWGTSYNEQFF
clone size: few
V gene: TRBV27
J gene: TRBJ2-1
D gene: NA

CDR3 DNA: TGTGCCAGCAGCTACGGCGGGGGGGGCAACGAGCAGTACTTC
CDR3 protein: CASSYGGGGNEQYF
clone size: few
V gene: TRBV7-2
J gene: TRBJ2-7
D gene: TRBD2

CDR3 DNA: TGCGCCAGCAGCCACCCGTGGGGGGGGGGCTTGTATAATGAGCAGTTCTTC
CDR3 protein: CASSHPWGGGLYNEQFF
clone size: NA
V gene: TRBV4-1
J gene: TRBJ2-1
D gene: NA

CDR3 DNA: TGTGCCAGCAGCCGCGGGGGGGGTGGACAGTTCTTC
CDR3 protein: CASSRGGGGQFF
clone size: NA
V gene: TRBV6-5
J gene: TRBJ2-1
D gene: TRBD2